This T cell receptor beta chain was obtained from a study of CD8+CD57+ T cells in acquired aplastic anemia. Study-level points and caveats: Around 29 shared CD8+ CDR3s appeared highly expressed within patients' immunodominant clones. Controls and patients did not differ significantly in CD8+ Simpson's diversity.

This clonotype was counted at least ten times. What it binds is unknown. For CDR3 and TCR beta VDJ profiling, genomic DNA was the template used. MiXCR, run by TCRdb on the reads, gives a single entry per CDR3 protein. The sample yields 120,000 or so distinct CDR3 sequences, almost 40% seen once. Individuals selected for sequencing had exhibited CD8+CD57+ cell expansion on flow cytometry. Severe acquired aplastic anemia was present in every patient. By the time of blood sampling, patients had still received no therapy. This TCR derives from a human donor with aplastic anemia. Sequencing was performed on sorted CD4+, CD8+, or CD8+CD57+ T cells (not recorded which) from PBMCs.

The DNA for the CDR3 is TGTGCTAGTGGTTTGTTGGGGACAGGGTGGAGCAATCAGCCCCAGCATTTT. This codes for CASGLLGTGWSNQPQHF. The chain has TRBV12-5 and TRBJ1-5; the match to TRBD1 covers 9 bases. Germline assignment: CDR1 LGHNT and CDR2 FRNRAP. The CDR3 runs to 17 residues. Trimming at V came to 2 bases and at J to 1 base, leaving 6 bases not matched to a gene.